These 15 T cell receptor beta chains came from one sample sequenced in a study of cytomegalovirus exposure and HLA in healthy donors. The PCR employed 60 Vbeta primers together with 13 Jbeta primers. Sequenced by immunoSEQ multiplex PCR; TCRdb stores in-frame clones only, minus some. In total, the table holds 150,000 or so clones. Material for sequencing was PBMCs. The receptors come from a woman in her sixties or seventies in good health and CMV-seronegative.

The V and J genes are TRBV5-6 and TRBJ1-1; 7 positions agree with TRBD1. V dropped 5 bases and J dropped 10; count of bases not matched to a gene: 11. CDR1 SGHDT and CDR2 YYEEEE come from the germline V gene. This CDR3 has 13 residues. In DNA form, the CDR3 reads TGTGCCAGCAGTTTAGACAGGGTATTGGGAGCTTTCTTT. Amino acid sequence: CASSLDRVLGAFF.

The rearrangement joins TRBV13 to TRBJ2-5; unclear D gene. Per the germline V gene, CDR1 is PRHDT and CDR2 is FYEKMQ (reference sequence). This CDR3 is built from 15 residues. The ends were cut back, 5 bases at V and 2 bases at J, with 15 bases in the middle. Written as DNA, the CDR3 is TGTGCCAGCAGCATCGAGGAGAATGCGCAAGAGACCCAGTACTTC. As protein: CASSIEENAQETQYF.

The CDR3 protein is CASSLGVSAGQPQHF. In DNA, the CDR3 is TGCGCCAGCAGCTTGGGTGTTTCCGCGGGACAGCCCCAGCATTTT. This chain uses TRBV5-1 with TRBJ1-5; no definite D call. The germline V gene has CDR1 SGHRS and CDR2 YFSETQ. Trimming stripped 0 bases from V and 7 bases from J, with 14 bases between. The CDR3 totals 15 residues. The complete variable domain, with remaining parts taken from reference TRBV5-1 and TRBJ1-5, reads KAGVTQTPRYLIKTRGQQVTLSCSPISGHRSVSWYQQTPGQGLQFLFEYFSETQRNKGNFPGRFSGRQFSNSRSEMNVSTLELGDSALYLCASSLGVSAGQPQHFGDGTRLSIL.

The chain is built from TRBV5-1 and TRBJ1-1; no clear D. The CDR3 length is 13 residues. The V gene's germline CDR1 is SGHRS and CDR2 YFSETQ. V gave up 4 bases and J gave up 1 base, with 8 bases separating them. The DNA for the CDR3 is TGCGCCAGCAGCGCACAAGAGAACACTGAAGCTTTCTTT. Residues: CASSAQENTEAFF.

The V gene is TRBV10-1, the J gene TRBJ2-7, with 10 bases lining up with TRBD2. Per germline, CDR1 WNHNN and CDR2 SYGVQD (reference sequence). The CDR3 loop spans 18 amino acids. V shed 3 bases, J shed 2 bases, and the junction held 13 bases outside the gene matches. The CDR3 region has the DNA TGCGCCAGCAGTGAAGGTCTAGCGGGAGATATGGTAGCCTACGAGCAGTACTTC. This encodes CASSEGLAGDMVAYEQYF.

DNA for the CDR3: TGTGCCAGCGCTAGCGGGAGGGCCCTCAATGAGCAGTTCTTC. Its translation is CASASGRALNEQFF. V and J are TRBV13 and TRBJ2-1, with 12 bases aligning to TRBD2. The V segment lost 8 bases and the J segment 6 bases; nucleotides outside the gene matches: 5. The CDR3 spans 14 residues. Germline-derived CDR1 and CDR2 are PRHDT and FYEKMQ (reference sequence).

This chain links TRBV9 with TRBJ1-3, with D possibly being TRBD1 (6 bases). The V gene lost 4 bases and the J gene lost 3 bases, with 17 bases spanning the gap. The CDR3 runs to 16 residues. Germline V CDR1 and CDR2: SGDLS, YYNGEE. The CDR3 spells CASSPHAGEVGNTIYF. The CDR3 DNA reads TGTGCCAGCAGCCCCCATGCAGGGGAAGTTGGAAACACCATATATTTT. The whole variable domain, remainder taken from reference TRBV9 and TRBJ1-3, is DSGVTQTPKHLITATGQRVTLRCSPRSGDLSVYWYQQSLDQGLQFLIQYYNGEERAKGNILERFSAQQFPDLHSELNLSSLELGDSALYFCASSPHAGEVGNTIYFGEGSWLTVV.

The chain has TRBV7-3 and TRBJ1-1, with 11 bases aligning to TRBD1. The CDR3 is 14 residues long. The V and J ends lost 8 bases and 3 bases, in that order; junction bases with no gene match: 5. Germline-derived CDR1 and CDR2 are SGHTA and FQGTGA. This CDR3 reads CASGQGARDTEAFF. The CDR3, as DNA: TGTGCCAGCGGACAGGGGGCAAGGGACACTGAAGCTTTCTTT.

The J gene is TRBJ2-7, the V gene TRBV6-4; a possible D gene is TRBD1 (6 bases). The CDR3 is made up of 14 amino acids. The ends were cut back, 6 bases at V and 0 bases at J, with 12 bases in the middle. Germline loops: CDR1 MRHNA, CDR2 SNTAGT. The CDR3 spells CASSLTGSSYEQYF. CDR3 sequence (DNA): TGTGCCAGCAGCCTCACAGGGAGCTCCTACGAGCAGTACTTC.

The chain combines TRBV18 with TRBJ2-2; no firm D call. The CDR3 has 15 residues. Germline loops: CDR1 KGHSH, CDR2 LQKENI. V shed 6 bases and J shed 0 bases, with 11 bases lying between them. In DNA form, the CDR3 reads TGTGCCAGCTCCGTTCGAACTGCGAACACCGGGGAGCTGTTTTTT. Protein product: CASSVRTANTGELFF.

The rearrangement joins TRBV7-2 to TRBJ1-2; 9 bases line up with TRBD1. V lost 0 bases, J lost 9 bases, and 8 bases stayed unmatched. Germline CDR1 reads SGHTA; CDR2 reads FQGNSA. The CDR3 covers 15 residues. CDR3 nucleotides: TGTGCCAGCAGCTTAGCGCGGACAGGGGAGGGGAGCTACACCTTC. Translating it yields CASSLARTGEGSYTF.

This clone is identified as medium-sized (0.01 to 0.1%) from frequency. The chain has TRBV11-2 and TRBJ2-1, with D unresolved. The CDR3 covers 15 residues. With 0 bases removed from V and 5 bases from J, the gap between germline ends came to 11 bases. Germline CDR1 and CDR2: SGHAT and FQNNGV. This CDR3 reads CASSLDILLNNEQFF. Written as DNA, the CDR3 is TGTGCCAGCAGCTTAGATATTCTACTAAACAATGAGCAGTTCTTC.

Comment on this clone: Other DNA sequences from this sample encode an identical CDR3 as well. This sequence joins TRBV2 and TRBJ2-7; D is undetermined. The CDR3 runs to 11 residues. Looked up from germline, CDR1 is SNHLY and CDR2 is FYNNEI. The V gene lost 6 bases and the J gene lost 2 bases, with 5 bases spanning the gap. The CDR3, as DNA: TGTGCCAGCAGCCCAACCTACGAGCAGTACTTC. Translated: CASSPTYEQYF.

This chain connects TRBV29-1 to TRBJ2-1; 9 bases line up with TRBD2. The germline V gene encodes CDR1 SQVTM and CDR2 ANQGSEA. The trim removed 7 bases at V and 3 bases at J, leaving 7 bases unmatched. This CDR3 has 14 residues. Here the CDR3 reads CSGYSGSFYNEQFF. CDR3 DNA sequence: TGCAGCGGTTATAGCGGGAGCTTCTACAATGAGCAGTTCTTC.

The chain recombines TRBV7-6 with TRBJ2-7, with a tentative D call TRBD2 (6 bases). This CDR3 is built from 14 residues. The V gene lost 1 base and the J gene lost 4 bases, with 11 bases spanning the gap. The germline gives CDR1 SGHVS, CDR2 FNYEAQ. The CDR3 reads CASSLERDSYEQYF. The DNA of the CDR3 is TGTGCCAGCAGCTTAGAAAGGGACTCATACGAGCAGTACTTC.